The 18 T cell receptor beta chains reported below all come from one sample, sequenced in a study of shared clonotypes between healthy human individuals. The naive CD8 subset, CD45RO-negative cells positively selected for CCR7, excluded terminally differentiated effector memory CD45RA+ cells. Clones were sequenced by immunoSEQ multiplex PCR, and TCRdb holds only the in-frame ones, with some missing. The table includes under 2,000,000 clones, just under 95% detected once. Sequenced: naive CD8+ T cells sorted from blood. These receptors all stem from a man aged 18 to 30 in good health.

The chain carries TRBV30 and TRBJ1-2, with D perhaps TRBD1 (6 bases). The CDR3 length is 13 residues. The germline V gene encodes CDR1 GTSNPN and CDR2 SVGIG (reference sequence). CDR3 sequence: CAYEGGALYGYTF. The CDR3 DNA is TGTGCTTATGAGGGGGGGGCCCTCTATGGCTACACCTTC.

The chain has TRBV7-9 and TRBJ2-4; D gene uncertain. The CDR3 loop spans 16 amino acids. Trimming took 1 base from V and 0 from J, leaving 10 bases between them. The V gene's germline CDR1 is SEHNR and CDR2 FQNEAQ (reference sequence). The CDR3 nucleotides read TGTGCCAGCAGCTTAGATGTGCGGTTAGCCAAAAACATTCAGTACTTC. Translated: CASSLDVRLAKNIQYF.

This sequence joins TRBV29-1 and TRBJ2-5; the match to TRBD2 covers 12 bases. After removal of 2 bases from V and 5 bases from J, the junction contained 3 bases not matched to a gene. This CDR3 contains 14 residues. Germline V gives CDR1 SQVTM, CDR2 ANQGSEA. This chain's CDR3 is CSVERTSGKETQYF. The CDR3 region has the DNA TGCAGCGTTGAAAGGACTAGCGGGAAGGAGACCCAGTACTTC.

V and J are TRBV6-4 and TRBJ2-1; 9 bases fit TRBD2. The CDR3 has 15 amino acids. The germline CDR1 and CDR2 sequences are MRHNA and SNTAGT. Trimming removed 5 bases from V and 4 bases from J; junction bases left unmatched: 6. The CDR3 here is CASSSLAGQYNEQFF. The CDR3 bases are TGTGCCAGCAGTTCTCTAGCGGGACAATACAATGAGCAGTTCTTC.

About this clone: Within the sample, other DNA sequences also encode this same CDR3. The chain is built from TRBV29-1 and TRBJ1-2; 8 nucleotides agree with TRBD1. With V trimmed by 0 bases and J by 6 bases, 3 bases remained unmatched. The CDR3 is 13 residues long. The V gene's germline CDR1 is SQVTM and CDR2 ANQGSEA. This chain's CDR3 is CSVEDRQGHGYTF. The CDR3 DNA reads TGCAGCGTTGAAGATCGACAGGGGCATGGCTACACCTTC.

The rearrangement links TRBV7-8 to TRBJ2-3; 7 bases fit TRBD1. The V gene end was trimmed by 5 bases and the J gene end by 2 bases; junction bases not matched to a gene: 7. Germline-derived CDR1 and CDR2 are SGHVS and FQNEAQ. There are 15 residues in the CDR3. The DNA of the CDR3 is TGTGCCAGCAGCCTCCTGACAGGGACCACAGATACGCAGTATTTT. Translating it yields CASSLLTGTTDTQYF.

This rearrangement joins TRBV13 to TRBJ1-2; D ambiguous. CDR1 is PRHDT, CDR2 FYEKMQ, per germline (reference sequence). Trimming removed 0 bases from V and 2 bases from J, with 10 bases in between. This CDR3 comprises 15 residues. The CDR3 here is CASSLGEGNNYGYTF. The CDR3 DNA reads TGTGCCAGCAGCTTAGGAGAAGGGAACAACTATGGCTACACCTTC.

V and J are TRBV29-1 and TRBJ1-2; D is undetermined. V lost 3 bases, J lost 0 bases, and 2 bases lay in between. The CDR3 contains 11 residues. Germline V gives CDR1 SQVTM, CDR2 ANQGSEA. The CDR3 nucleotides are TGCAGCGTTGAGTCTAACTATGGCTACACCTTC. Protein product: CSVESNYGYTF.

The rearrangement uses TRBV10-1 and TRBJ1-1; D remains ambiguous. The V end was cut by 2 bases, the J end by 5 bases, with 12 bases between. Germline lookup yields CDR1 WNHNN and CDR2 SYGVQD (reference sequence). This CDR3 region has 14 residues. The CDR3, as DNA: TGCGCCAGCAGTGAGGCTGATTCGGGAACTGAAGCTTTCTTT. Translation gives CASSEADSGTEAFF.

As for this clone: The same CDR3 can be traced to other DNA sequences in this sample. The chain has TRBV10-1 and TRBJ1-1, with D possibly TRBD1 on 6 matching bases. Germline lookup yields CDR1 WNHNN and CDR2 SYGVQD (reference sequence). Trimming removed 3 bases from V and 0 bases from J, with 8 bases in between. This CDR3 contains 14 residues. The CDR3, as DNA: TGCGCCAGCAGTGAAACAGGGATGAACACTGAAGCTTTCTTT. This codes for CASSETGMNTEAFF.

The chain employs TRBV6-1 and TRBJ1-6; D is uncertain. The CDR3 length is 15 residues. Germline assignment: CDR1 MNHNS and CDR2 SASEGT. Trimming took 2 bases from V and 3 from J, leaving 8 bases between them. CDR3 DNA: TGTGCCAGCAGTGAAAAGGGCTTCTATAATTCACCCCTCCACTTT. It encodes CASSEKGFYNSPLHF.

This clone was counted a few times. Other DNA variants within this sample encode the same CDR3. The genes are TRBV6-5 and TRBJ2-1; D unclear. Germline V gene sequence: CDR1 MNHEY, CDR2 SVGAGI. V was shortened by 0 bases and J by 6 bases, with 6 bases between the two germline ends. The length of the CDR3 is 13 residues. The CDR3 reads CASSYSDGNEQFF. DNA of the CDR3: TGTGCCAGCAGTTACTCGGACGGCAATGAGCAGTTCTTC.

The chain is built from TRBV5-6 and TRBJ2-4; D is unclear. This CDR3 spans 13 amino acids. The V gene lost 3 bases and the J gene lost 9 bases, with 13 bases spanning the gap. Germline V gene lookup returns CDR1 SGHDT and CDR2 YYEEEE. The DNA for the CDR3 is TGTGCCAGCAGCTCGTGGGAAGCGATCATTCAGTACTTC. It yields the protein CASSSWEAIIQYF.

Regarding this clone: The sample carries other DNA sequences with the same CDR3. The genes are TRBV9 and TRBJ1-2, with 7 bases fitting TRBD1. The CDR3 totals 15 residues. Germline V lookup: CDR1 SGDLS, CDR2 YYNGEE. J lost 2 bases, V lost 0 bases, and 4 bases had no gene match. The CDR3 DNA is TGTGCCAGCAGCGTAGGGACAGGATCGAACTATGGCTACACCTTC. This encodes CASSVGTGSNYGYTF.

DNA for the CDR3: TGCGCCAGCAGCCCCCTGCACTCGGGGACGGCGGGAGGGCGGACCGGGGAGCTGTTTTTT. This encodes CASSPLHSGTAGGRTGELFF. The rearrangement joins TRBV4-3 to TRBJ2-2; 9 bases agree with TRBD2. V lost 4 bases to trimming and J lost 5 bases; unmatched junction nucleotides: 20. CDR3 length: 20 residues. Per the germline V gene, CDR1 is LGHNA and CDR2 is YSLEER.

V and J are TRBV6-5 and TRBJ2-2; the D gene is possibly TRBD2 (5 bases). Germline CDR1 is MNHEY and CDR2 is SVGAGI. The CDR3 length is 15 residues. V lost 1 base and J 5 bases, leaving 11 bases between the germline ends. The DNA for the CDR3 is TGTGCCAGCAGTTACTTTGCGGGTGGGACCGGGGAGCTGTTTTTT. This sequence encodes CASSYFAGGTGELFF.

The V gene is TRBV7-9, the J gene TRBJ2-5; 8 nucleotides line up with TRBD2. The CDR3 totals 16 residues. Germline trimming cut 5 bases from V and 4 bases from J; bases unmatched to any gene: 12. Germline V gene data show CDR1 as SEHNR and CDR2 as FQNEAQ (reference sequence). CDR3 nucleotide sequence: TGTGCCAGCAGCCCGCCATATCCGGGAGGGGGAGAGACCCAGTACTTC. Its translation: CASSPPYPGGGETQYF.

The V call is TRBV6-1, the J call TRBJ2-7; 9 nucleotides agree with TRBD2. Per germline, CDR1 MNHNS and CDR2 SASEGT. CDR3 length: 15 amino acids. V gave up 1 base and J gave up 3 bases; unmatched junction bases: 4. This CDR3 is CASSEEGLALYEQYF. The DNA for the CDR3 is TGTGCCAGCAGTGAAGAAGGACTAGCGCTCTACGAGCAGTACTTC.